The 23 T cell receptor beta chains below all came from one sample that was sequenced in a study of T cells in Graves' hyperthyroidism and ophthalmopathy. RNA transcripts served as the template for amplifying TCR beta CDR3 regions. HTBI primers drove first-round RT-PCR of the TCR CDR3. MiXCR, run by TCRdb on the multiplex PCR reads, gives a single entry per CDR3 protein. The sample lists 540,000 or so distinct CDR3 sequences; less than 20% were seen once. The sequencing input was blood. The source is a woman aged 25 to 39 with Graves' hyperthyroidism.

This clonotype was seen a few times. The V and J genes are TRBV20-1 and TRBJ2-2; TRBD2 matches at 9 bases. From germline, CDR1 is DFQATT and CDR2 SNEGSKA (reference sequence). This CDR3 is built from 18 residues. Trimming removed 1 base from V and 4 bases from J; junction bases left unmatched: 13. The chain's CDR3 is CSARGPSDSGSITGELFF. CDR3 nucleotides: TGCAGTGCTAGAGGACCGAGTGATAGCGGGAGTATCACCGGGGAGCTGTTTTTT.

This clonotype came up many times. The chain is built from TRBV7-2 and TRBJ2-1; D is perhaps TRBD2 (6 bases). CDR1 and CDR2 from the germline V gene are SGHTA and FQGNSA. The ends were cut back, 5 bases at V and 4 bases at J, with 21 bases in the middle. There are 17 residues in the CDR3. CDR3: CASSPTVVREVYNEQFF. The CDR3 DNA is TGTGCCAGCAGCCCTACGGTAGTAAGGGAGGTGTACAATGAGCAGTTCTTC.

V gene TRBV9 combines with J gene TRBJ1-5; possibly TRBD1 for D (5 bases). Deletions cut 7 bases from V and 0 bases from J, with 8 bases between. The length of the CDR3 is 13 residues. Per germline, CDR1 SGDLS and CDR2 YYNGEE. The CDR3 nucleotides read TGTGCCAGCCCGGGGGTTAGCAATCAGCCCCAGCATTTT. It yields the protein CASPGVSNQPQHF.

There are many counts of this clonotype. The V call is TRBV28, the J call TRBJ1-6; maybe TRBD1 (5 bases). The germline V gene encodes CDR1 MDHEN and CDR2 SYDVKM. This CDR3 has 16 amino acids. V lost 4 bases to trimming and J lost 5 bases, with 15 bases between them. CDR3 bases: TGTGCCAGCAGTTGGGACTTCACTCCGGATAATTCACCCCTCCACTTT. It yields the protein CASSWDFTPDNSPLHF.

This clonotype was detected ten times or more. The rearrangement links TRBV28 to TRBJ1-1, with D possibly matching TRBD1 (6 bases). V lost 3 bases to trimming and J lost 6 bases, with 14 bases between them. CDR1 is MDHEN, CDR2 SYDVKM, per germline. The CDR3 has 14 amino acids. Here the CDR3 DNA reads TGTGCCAGCAGTTTGCCCGACAGGTTCTCTGAAGCTTTCTTT. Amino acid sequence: CASSLPDRFSEAFF.

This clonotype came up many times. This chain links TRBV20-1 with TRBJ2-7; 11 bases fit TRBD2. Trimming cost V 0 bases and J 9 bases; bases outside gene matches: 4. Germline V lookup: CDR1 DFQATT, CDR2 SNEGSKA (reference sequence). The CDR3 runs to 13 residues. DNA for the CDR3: TGCAGTGCTAGAGACATGGGACTAGCGGTGCAGTACTTC. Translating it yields CSARDMGLAVQYF.

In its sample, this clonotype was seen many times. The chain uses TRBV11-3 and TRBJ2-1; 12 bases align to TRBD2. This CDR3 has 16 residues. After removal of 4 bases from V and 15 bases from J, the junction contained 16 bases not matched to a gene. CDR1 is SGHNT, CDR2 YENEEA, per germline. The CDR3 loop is CASSSRTSGIADEPFF. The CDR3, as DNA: TGTGCCAGCAGCTCCAGGACTAGCGGGATTGCGGATGAACCGTTCTTC.

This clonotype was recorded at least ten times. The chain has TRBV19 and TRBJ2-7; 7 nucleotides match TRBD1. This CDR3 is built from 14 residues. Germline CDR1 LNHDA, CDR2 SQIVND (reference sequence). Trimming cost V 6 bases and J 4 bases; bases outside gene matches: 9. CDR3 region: CASSPDREWYEQYF. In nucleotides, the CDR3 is TGTGCCAGTAGCCCCGACAGGGAATGGTACGAGCAGTACTTC.

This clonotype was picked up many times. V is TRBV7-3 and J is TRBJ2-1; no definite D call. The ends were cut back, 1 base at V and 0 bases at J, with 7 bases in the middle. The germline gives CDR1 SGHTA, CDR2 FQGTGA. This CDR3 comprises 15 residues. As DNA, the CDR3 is TGTGCCAGCAGCTTAAACCCCCGCTCCTACAATGAGCAGTTCTTC. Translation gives CASSLNPRSYNEQFF.

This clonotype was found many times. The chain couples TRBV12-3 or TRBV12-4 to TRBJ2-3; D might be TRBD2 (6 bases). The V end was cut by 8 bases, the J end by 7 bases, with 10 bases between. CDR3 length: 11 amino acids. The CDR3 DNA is TGTGCCAGCGAGGGAGGCAATACGCAGTATTTT. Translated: CASEGGNTQYF.

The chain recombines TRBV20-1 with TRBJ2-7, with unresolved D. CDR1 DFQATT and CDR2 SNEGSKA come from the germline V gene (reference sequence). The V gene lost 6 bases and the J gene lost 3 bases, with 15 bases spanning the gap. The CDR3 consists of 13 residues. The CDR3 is CSAKDENYYEQYF. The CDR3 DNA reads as TGCAGTGCAAAAGACGAGAACTACTACGAGCAGTACTTC.

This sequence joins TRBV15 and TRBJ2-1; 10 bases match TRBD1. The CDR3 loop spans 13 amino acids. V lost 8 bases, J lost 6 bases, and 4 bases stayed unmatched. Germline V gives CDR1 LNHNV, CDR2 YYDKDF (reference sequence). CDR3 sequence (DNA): TGTGCCACCGGGACAGGGGCGCGCAATGAGCAGTTCTTC. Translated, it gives CATGTGARNEQFF.

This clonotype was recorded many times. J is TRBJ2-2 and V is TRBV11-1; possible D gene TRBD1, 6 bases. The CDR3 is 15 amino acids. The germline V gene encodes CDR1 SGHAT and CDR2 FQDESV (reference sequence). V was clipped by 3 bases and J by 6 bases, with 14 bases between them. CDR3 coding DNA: TGTGCCAGCAGCTTGGAAAGGGGGTGGTCCGGGGAGCTGTTTTTT. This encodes CASSLERGWSGELFF.

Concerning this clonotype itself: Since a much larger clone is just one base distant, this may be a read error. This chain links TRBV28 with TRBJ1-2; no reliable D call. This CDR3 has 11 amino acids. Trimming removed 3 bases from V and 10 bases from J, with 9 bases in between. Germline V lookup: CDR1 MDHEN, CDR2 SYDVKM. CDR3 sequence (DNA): TGTGCCAGCAGTTTTAAGTTCGCCTACACCTTC. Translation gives CASSFKFAYTF.

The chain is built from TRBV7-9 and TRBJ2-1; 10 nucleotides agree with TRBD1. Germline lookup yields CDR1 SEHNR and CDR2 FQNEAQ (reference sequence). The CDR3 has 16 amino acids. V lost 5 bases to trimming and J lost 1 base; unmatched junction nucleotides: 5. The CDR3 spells CASSPGTGVSYNEQFF. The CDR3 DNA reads TGTGCCAGCAGCCCGGGGACAGGGGTTTCCTACAATGAGCAGTTCTTC.

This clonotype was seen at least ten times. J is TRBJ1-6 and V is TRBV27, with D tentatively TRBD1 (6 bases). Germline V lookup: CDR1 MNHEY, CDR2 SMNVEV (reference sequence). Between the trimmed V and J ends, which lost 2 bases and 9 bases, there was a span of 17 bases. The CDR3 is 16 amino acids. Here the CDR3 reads CASSLRQDTLSSPLHF. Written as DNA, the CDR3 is TGTGCCAGCAGTTTACGACAGGACACTCTCAGTTCACCCCTCCACTTT.

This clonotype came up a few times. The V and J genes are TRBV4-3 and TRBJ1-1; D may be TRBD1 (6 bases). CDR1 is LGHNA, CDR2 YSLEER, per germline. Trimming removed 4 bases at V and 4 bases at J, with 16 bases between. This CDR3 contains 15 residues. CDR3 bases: TGCGCCAGCAGCCGAGGGGCAGGGGTAATCACTGAAGCTTTCTTT. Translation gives CASSRGAGVITEAFF.

In nucleotides, the CDR3 is TGTGCCAGCAGTTACCGTCCCTCCACGATCTCTGGAAACACCATATATTTT. Amino acid sequence: CASSYRPSTISGNTIYF. The V gene is TRBV6-6, the J gene TRBJ1-3; D is unclear. The CDR3 consists of 17 residues. The V end lost 2 bases, the J end lost 0 bases, and 14 bases lay between the germline ends. Per the germline V gene, CDR1 is MNHNY and CDR2 is SVGAGI (reference sequence).

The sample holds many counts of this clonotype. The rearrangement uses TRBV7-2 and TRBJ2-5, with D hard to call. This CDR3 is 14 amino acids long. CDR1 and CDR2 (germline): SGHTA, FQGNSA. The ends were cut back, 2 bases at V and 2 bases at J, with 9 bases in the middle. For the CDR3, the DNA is TGTGCCAGCAGCTTATCCAGCGCTCAAGAGACCCAGTACTTC. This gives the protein CASSLSSAQETQYF.

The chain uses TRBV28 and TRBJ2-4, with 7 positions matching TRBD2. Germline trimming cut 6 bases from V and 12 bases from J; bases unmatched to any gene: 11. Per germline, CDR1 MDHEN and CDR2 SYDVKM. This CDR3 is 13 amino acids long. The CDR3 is CASSSLLALSQYF. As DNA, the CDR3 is TGTGCCAGCAGCTCATTACTAGCGTTGAGTCAGTACTTC.

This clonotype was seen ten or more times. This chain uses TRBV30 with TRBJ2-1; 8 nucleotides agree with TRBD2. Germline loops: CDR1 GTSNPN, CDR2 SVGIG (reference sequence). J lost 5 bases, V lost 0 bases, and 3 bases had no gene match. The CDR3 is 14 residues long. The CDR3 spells CAWSVREGNNEQFF. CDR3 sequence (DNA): TGTGCCTGGAGTGTCCGGGAGGGCAACAATGAGCAGTTCTTC.

As DNA, the CDR3 is TGTGCCTGTCATCTATCCCCCTATGGCTACACCTTC. It codes for CACHLSPYGYTF. The V and J genes are TRBV30 and TRBJ1-2; no clear D. The V gene lost 6 bases and the J gene lost 4 bases, with 12 bases spanning the gap. The CDR3 is 12 residues long. Germline V gene data show CDR1 as GTSNPN and CDR2 as SVGIG (reference sequence).

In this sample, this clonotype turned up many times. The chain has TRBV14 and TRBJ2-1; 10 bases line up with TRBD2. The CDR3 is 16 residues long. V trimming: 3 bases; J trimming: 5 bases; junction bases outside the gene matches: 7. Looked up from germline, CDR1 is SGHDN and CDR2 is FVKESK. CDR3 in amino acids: CASSHRMGLANNEQFF. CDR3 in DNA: TGTGCCAGCAGCCACAGAATGGGACTAGCGAACAATGAGCAGTTCTTC.